The 27 T cell receptor beta chains listed next were all sequenced from one sample in a study of post-analysis software for immune sequencing data. Study findings and constraints: Higher frequency in patients than in controls was seen for roughly five TRBV segments, with TRBV5-6, TRBV5-1 and TRBV20-1 among them.

Unique molecular identifiers featured in each of the TCR beta cDNA libraries. TCRdb recomputed calls from the PCR reads with MiXCR, one row per CDR3 protein. The sample has about 770,000 distinct CDR3 sequences; approximately 44% are singletons. The antigens of these receptors remain unknown. The sequenced material came from blood. The source is a girl aged 10-17 years with multiple sclerosis.

This clonotype appeared a few times. V usage is TRBV2 and J usage is TRBJ2-3; 7 bases align to TRBD2. The CDR3 covers 13 residues. Germline CDR1 reads SNHLY; CDR2 reads FYNNEI. V shed 8 bases, J shed 3 bases, and the junction held 5 bases outside the gene matches. The CDR3 bases are TGTGCCAGCGGGGGGGTTGGGACAGATACGCAGTATTTT. This translates into CASGGVGTDTQYF.

This clonotype was found a few times. The gene calls are TRBV5-1 and TRBJ2-1, with no clear D. V was shortened by 0 bases and J by 0 bases, with 7 bases between the two germline ends. The CDR3 contains 15 residues. In germline, CDR1 is SGHRS, CDR2 YFSETQ. The CDR3 protein is CASSLEQSSYNEQFF. The CDR3 region has the DNA TGCGCCAGCAGCTTGGAACAGAGCTCCTACAATGAGCAGTTCTTC.

The gene calls are TRBV6-1 and TRBJ2-7, with 12 bases lining up with TRBD2. The germline V gene has CDR1 MNHNS and CDR2 SASEGT. J gave up 4 bases and V 10 bases, and 8 bases lay outside the gene matches. There are 14 residues in the CDR3. The CDR3 sequence: CATTAGTSGYEQYF. CDR3 DNA sequence: TGTGCCACCACCGCCGGGACTAGCGGGTACGAGCAGTACTTC.

The chain combines TRBV7-2 with TRBJ2-4, with D unresolved. The last part of the DNA fits TRBJ2-7 better; the J call may be wrong. The CDR3 sequence is 13 residues long. Germline V gene sequence: CDR1 SGHTA, CDR2 FQGNSA. This CDR3 reads CTSSPNGGYEQYF. CDR3 in DNA: TGTACCAGCAGCCCCAACGGTGGCTACGAGCAGTACTTC.

This clonotype occurred a few times. V and J are TRBV24-1 and TRBJ2-7, with 7 bases identical to TRBD1. The CDR3 has 16 residues. Germline trimming cut 4 bases from V and 5 bases from J; bases unmatched to any gene: 13. Germline lookup yields CDR1 KGHDR and CDR2 SFDVKD. CDR3 region: CATSDPRQGLRNEQYF. CDR3 bases: TGTGCCACCAGTGACCCCCGACAGGGTTTGAGGAACGAGCAGTACTTC.

The CDR3 region is CASSTRLAGSRGEQFF. The CDR3 DNA is TGTGCCAGCAGCACCCGACTAGCGGGATCCCGCGGTGAGCAGTTCTTC. The chain uses TRBV13 and TRBJ2-1; 11 nucleotides match TRBD2. CDR3 length: 16 amino acids. From germline, CDR1 is PRHDT and CDR2 FYEKMQ (reference sequence). With V trimmed by 5 bases and J by 9 bases, 12 bases remained unmatched.

The chain couples TRBV11-1 to TRBJ2-1; D is unclear. The CDR3 is 14 residues long. Trimming left V 1 base short and J 6 bases short, with 10 bases between. The germline V gene has CDR1 SGHAT and CDR2 FQDESV (reference sequence). CDR3 sequence: CASSLGGIINEQFF. Written as DNA, the CDR3 is TGTGCCAGCAGCTTAGGCGGCATAATCAATGAGCAGTTCTTC. The full variable domain, with the rest looked up from reference TRBV11-1 and TRBJ2-1, is EAEVAQSPRYKITEKSQAVAFWCDPISGHATLYWYRQILGQGPELLVQFQDESVVDDSQLPKDRFSAERLKGVDSTLKIQPAELGDSAMYLCASSLGGIINEQFFGPGTRLTVL.

The V gene is TRBV15, the J gene TRBJ1-3; D is undetermined. Germline V gene sequence: CDR1 LNHNV, CDR2 YYDKDF (reference sequence). The CDR3 contains 14 residues. The V end lost 5 bases, the J end lost 4 bases, and 12 bases lay between the germline ends. The CDR3: CATSGVGIGNTIYF. The DNA of the CDR3 is TGTGCCACCAGCGGCGTCGGGATCGGAAACACCATATATTTT.

The V call is TRBV13, the J call TRBJ2-1; 10 nucleotides line up with TRBD2. The CDR3 is made up of 15 amino acids. The trim removed 3 bases at V and 7 bases at J, leaving 6 bases unmatched. CDR1 is PRHDT, CDR2 FYEKMQ, per germline (reference sequence). The CDR3 sequence is CASSFGSGRENEQFF. CDR3 DNA: TGTGCCAGCAGCTTCGGGAGCGGGAGGGAGAATGAGCAGTTCTTC.

The rearrangement links TRBV11-1 to TRBJ2-5; D might be TRBD1 (6 bases). V was trimmed by 1 base and J by 3 bases, leaving 15 bases between them. This CDR3 is built from 16 residues. In germline, CDR1 is SGHAT, CDR2 FQDESV (reference sequence). CDR3 coding DNA: TGTGCCAGCAGCTTAGGGTCCAGGGGCCGAGAAGAGACCCAGTACTTC. It translates to CASSLGSRGREETQYF.

In its sample, this clonotype was seen a few times. The J gene is TRBJ2-1, the V gene TRBV2; TRBD2 aligns across 13 bases. Germline trimming cut 7 bases from V and 9 bases from J; bases unmatched to any gene: 9. The germline V gene encodes CDR1 SNHLY and CDR2 FYNNEI. This CDR3 contains 15 residues. CDR3 in amino acids: CASKGTSGTITEQFF. The CDR3 nucleotides are TGTGCCAGCAAGGGGACTAGCGGGACAATCACTGAGCAGTTCTTC.

This clonotype was seen more than once but under ten times. V and J are TRBV29-1 and TRBJ2-1; no firm D call. Germline CDR1 SQVTM, CDR2 ANQGSEA. The CDR3 contains 13 residues. Between the trimmed V and J ends, which lost 7 bases and 0 bases, there was a span of 10 bases. CDR3 in DNA: TGCAGCGGCGCCTTCAGCTCCTACAATGAGCAGTTCTTC. It encodes CSGAFSSYNEQFF.

This clonotype was counted once. The chain uses TRBV3-1 and TRBJ2-3, with D tentatively TRBD2 (6 bases). V lost 1 base, J lost 0 bases, and 11 bases lay in between. Germline V gene lookup returns CDR1 LGHDT and CDR2 YNNKEL (reference sequence). The CDR3 is 16 amino acids. CDR3 sequence reads: CASSQGPSDSTDTQYF. The CDR3 region has the DNA TGTGCCAGCAGCCAAGGGCCTAGCGATAGCACAGATACGCAGTATTTT.

The V and J genes are TRBV28 and TRBJ2-7; 7 nucleotides line up with TRBD2. The CDR3 has 12 amino acids. Germline-derived CDR1 and CDR2 are MDHEN and SYDVKM. The J segment lost 3 bases and the V segment lost 10 bases, leaving 6 bases of the junction unmatched. The CDR3 loop reads CATRDYFYEQYF. CDR3 DNA sequence: TGTGCCACCAGGGACTATTTCTACGAGCAGTACTTC. Using reference TRBV28 and TRBJ2-7 for the parts outside the CDR3, the full variable domain is DVKVTQSSRYLVKRTGEKVFLECVQDMDHENMFWYRQDPGLGLRLIYFSYDVKMKEKGDIPEGYSVSREKKERFSLILESASTNQTSMYLCATRDYFYEQYFGPGTRLTVT.

This clonotype was counted a single time. This chain uses TRBV20-1 with TRBJ2-1, with a possible D match to TRBD2 (5 bases). This CDR3 spans 13 amino acids. The germline V gene encodes CDR1 DFQATT and CDR2 SNEGSKA (reference sequence). V was clipped by 1 base and J by 6 bases, with 10 bases between them. The CDR3 loop is CSARARAGNEQFF. DNA for the CDR3: TGCAGTGCTAGAGCAAGGGCGGGCAATGAGCAGTTCTTC.

The table lists this clonotype with a few counts. The V and J genes are TRBV3-1 and TRBJ2-5; the match to TRBD1 covers 7 bases. V shed 3 bases and J 5 bases; nucleotides not matched to a gene: 6. CDR1 is LGHDT, CDR2 YNNKEL, per germline (reference sequence). This CDR3 spans 14 amino acids. The CDR3 nucleotides read TGTGCCAGCAGCCAGACAGGGCCGGGGGAGACCCAGTACTTC. It specifies CASSQTGPGETQYF.

The chain combines TRBV20-1 with TRBJ2-7; no reliable D call. The CDR3 runs 13 residues. In germline, CDR1 is DFQATT, CDR2 SNEGSKA (reference sequence). The V end lost 3 bases, the J end lost 0 bases, and 9 bases lay between the germline ends. The CDR3 reads CSASGLSSYEQYF. The CDR3 DNA is TGCAGTGCTAGCGGGTTAAGCTCCTACGAGCAGTACTTC.

This clonotype was counted only a few times. This sequence joins TRBV28 and TRBJ2-5; a weak D match, TRBD1 (5 bases). Germline loops: CDR1 MDHEN, CDR2 SYDVKM. The ends were cut back, 6 bases at V and 1 base at J, with 15 bases in the middle. There are 15 residues in the CDR3. The CDR3 protein is CASSFDSSSQETQYF. DNA for the CDR3: TGTGCCAGCAGCTTCGACAGTTCGTCCCAAGAGACCCAGTACTTC.

This clonotype was counted a few times. V and J are TRBV12-3 or TRBV12-4 and TRBJ1-2, with 9 bases aligning to TRBD1. The CDR3 contains 13 residues. After removal of 5 bases from V and 6 bases from J, the junction contained 4 bases not matched to a gene. CDR3 residues: CASSKQGADGYTF. CDR3 sequence (DNA): TGTGCCAGCAGTAAACAGGGGGCGGATGGCTACACCTTC.

There are many counts of this clonotype. The V and J genes are TRBV7-2 and TRBJ1-1; D is perhaps TRBD1 (6 bases). This CDR3 contains 14 residues. The V gene's germline CDR1 is SGHTA and CDR2 FQGNSA. Trimming removed 5 bases at V and 0 bases at J, with 10 bases between. The CDR3 nucleotides read TGTGCCAGCAGCCTGGGGGGCATGAACACTGAAGCTTTCTTT. It translates to CASSLGGMNTEAFF.

This clonotype was detected a few times. The V call is TRBV5-8, the J call TRBJ1-2, with a possible D match to TRBD1 (5 bases). There are 15 residues in the CDR3. The V and J ends lost 2 bases and 0 bases respectively, with 11 bases between them. CDR1 and CDR2 (germline): SGHTS, YDEGEE. The CDR3 here is CASSFRQTTNYGYTF. In nucleotides, the CDR3 is TGTGCCAGCAGCTTTCGACAGACTACTAACTATGGCTACACCTTC.

This clonotype came up a few times. This chain uses TRBV14 with TRBJ2-7; TRBD1 matches 7 bases. V gave up 0 bases and J gave up 4 bases; unmatched junction bases: 9. CDR3 size: 16 residues. Germline CDR1 and CDR2: SGHDN and FVKESK. CDR3 in amino acids: CASSQDTRYRGYEQYF. CDR3 sequence (DNA): TGTGCCAGCAGCCAAGATACCAGGTACAGGGGATACGAGCAGTACTTC.

This chain links TRBV13 with TRBJ2-5; 7 bases line up with TRBD2. Per the germline V gene, CDR1 is PRHDT and CDR2 is FYEKMQ (reference sequence). The ends lost 2 bases at V and 2 bases at J; junction bases unmatched: 8. There are 16 residues in the CDR3. The CDR3: CASSLPSGGLQETQYF. CDR3 sequence (DNA): TGTGCCAGCAGCTTACCCTCGGGAGGACTTCAAGAGACCCAGTACTTC. Together with reference TRBV13 and TRBJ2-5, the CDR3 gives the full variable domain: AAGVIQSPRHLIKEKRETATLKCYPIPRHDTVYWYQQGPGQDPQFLISFYEKMQSDKGSIPDRFSAQQFSDYHSELNMSSLELGDSALYFCASSLPSGGLQETQYFGPGTRLLVL.

The CDR3 sequence: CASSLSGTGGAKNIQYF. CDR3 sequence (DNA): TGTGCCAGCAGCTTAAGTGGGACGGGGGGAGCCAAAAACATTCAGTACTTC. The gene calls are TRBV7-2 and TRBJ2-4, with 7 bases aligning to TRBD2. CDR3 length equals 17 residues. V gave up 2 bases and J gave up 0 bases; unmatched junction bases: 7. The germline V gene has CDR1 SGHTA and CDR2 FQGNSA.

With regard to this clonotype: Relative to the germline gene, one junction end is altered; a read error may explain this. This chain connects TRBV7-6 to TRBJ2-1, with 10 bases lining up with TRBD2. Germline V gene sequence: CDR1 SGHVS, CDR2 FNYEAQ. The CDR3 has 14 amino acids. The DNA for the CDR3 is TGTGCCAGCAGCCTAGCGGGAGCGACCGAGGAGCAGTTCTTC. It codes for CASSLAGATEEQFF.

The chain has TRBV7-9 and TRBJ1-1, with a weak D call TRBD1 (5 bases). Germline V lookup: CDR1 SEHNR, CDR2 FQNEAQ (reference sequence). The CDR3 extends over 13 amino acids. V dropped 6 bases and J dropped 4 bases, with 12 bases sitting between them. CDR3 protein: CASSSGLATEAFF. CDR3 sequence (DNA): TGTGCCAGCAGTTCAGGGTTGGCCACTGAAGCTTTCTTT.

The chain is built from TRBV9 and TRBJ2-3, with TRBD2 matching over 7 bases. The CDR3 runs to 17 residues. CDR1 and CDR2 (germline): SGDLS, YYNGEE. V shed 3 bases and J 4 bases; nucleotides not matched to a gene: 14. The CDR3 here is CASSARAWGGPADTQYF. The CDR3 DNA sequence: TGTGCCAGCAGCGCCCGGGCCTGGGGAGGGCCGGCAGATACGCAGTATTTT.